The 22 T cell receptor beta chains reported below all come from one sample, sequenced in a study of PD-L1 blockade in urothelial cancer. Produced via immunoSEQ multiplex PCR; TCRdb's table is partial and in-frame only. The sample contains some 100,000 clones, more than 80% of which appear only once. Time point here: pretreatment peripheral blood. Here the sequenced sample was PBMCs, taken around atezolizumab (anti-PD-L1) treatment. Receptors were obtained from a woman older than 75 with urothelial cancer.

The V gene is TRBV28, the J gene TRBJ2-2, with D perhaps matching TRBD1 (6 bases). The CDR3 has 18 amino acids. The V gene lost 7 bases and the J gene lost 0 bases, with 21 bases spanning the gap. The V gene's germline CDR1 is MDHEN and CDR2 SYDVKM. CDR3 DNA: TGTGCCAGCATTCAGACGCCCCCGGGACAATCGAACACCGGGGAGCTGTTTTTT. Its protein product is CASIQTPPGQSNTGELFF.

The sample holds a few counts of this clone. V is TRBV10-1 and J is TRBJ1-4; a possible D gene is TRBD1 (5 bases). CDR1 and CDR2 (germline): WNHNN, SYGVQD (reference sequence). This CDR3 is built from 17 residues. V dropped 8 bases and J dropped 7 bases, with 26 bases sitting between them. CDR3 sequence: CASGRRAGQRRTEKLFF. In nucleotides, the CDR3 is TGCGCCAGCGGTCGACGGGCAGGGCAACGGCGAACTGAAAAACTGTTTTTT.

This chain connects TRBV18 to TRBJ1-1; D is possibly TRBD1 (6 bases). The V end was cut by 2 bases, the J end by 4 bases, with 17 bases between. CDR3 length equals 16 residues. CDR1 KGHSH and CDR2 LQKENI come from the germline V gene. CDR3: CASSPSGRGLGTEAFF. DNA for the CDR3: TGTGCCAGCTCACCATCTGGCAGGGGATTGGGCACTGAAGCTTTCTTT.

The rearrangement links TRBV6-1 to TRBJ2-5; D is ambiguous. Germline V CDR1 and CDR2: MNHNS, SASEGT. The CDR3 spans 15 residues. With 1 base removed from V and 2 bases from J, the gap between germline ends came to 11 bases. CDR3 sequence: CASSEGWAEQETQYF. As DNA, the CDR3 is TGTGCCAGCAGTGAAGGTTGGGCAGAACAAGAGACCCAGTACTTC.

For the CDR3, the DNA is TGTGCCAGTAGTTCGGGGAAATCCGGCACTAATGAAAAACTGTTTTTT. This translates into CASSSGKSGTNEKLFF. The chain is built from TRBV19 and TRBJ1-4; unclear D gene. Trimming took 5 bases from V and 2 from J, leaving 15 bases between them. This CDR3 comprises 16 residues. Germline values: CDR1 LNHDA, CDR2 SQIVND (reference sequence). The variable domain in full, completed from reference TRBV19 and TRBJ1-4, reads DGGITQSPKYLFRKEGQNVTLSCEQNLNHDAMYWYRQDPGQGLRLIYYSQIVNDFQKGDIAEGYSVSREKKESFPLTVTSAQKNPTAFYLCASSSGKSGTNEKLFFGSGTQLSVL.

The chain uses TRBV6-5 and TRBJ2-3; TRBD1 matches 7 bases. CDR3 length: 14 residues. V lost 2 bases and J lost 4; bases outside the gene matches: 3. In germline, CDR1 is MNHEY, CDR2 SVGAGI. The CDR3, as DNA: TGTGCCAGCAGTTACGGGCAGGGGGCAGATACGCAGTATTTT. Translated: CASSYGQGADTQYF.

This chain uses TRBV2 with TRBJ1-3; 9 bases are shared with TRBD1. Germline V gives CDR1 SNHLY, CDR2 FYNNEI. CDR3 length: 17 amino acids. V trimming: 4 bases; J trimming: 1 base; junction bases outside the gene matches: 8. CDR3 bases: TGTGCCAGCAGTGGGGGAAGGGACAGGGATTCTGGAAACACCATATATTTT. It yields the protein CASSGGRDRDSGNTIYF.

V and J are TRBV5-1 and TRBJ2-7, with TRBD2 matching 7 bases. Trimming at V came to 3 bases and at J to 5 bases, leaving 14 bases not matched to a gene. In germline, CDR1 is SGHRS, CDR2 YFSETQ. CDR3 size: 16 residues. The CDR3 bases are TGCGCCAGCAGCTGGGGTTTTGCGGGAGAACTCCACGAGCAGTACTTC. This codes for CASSWGFAGELHEQYF.

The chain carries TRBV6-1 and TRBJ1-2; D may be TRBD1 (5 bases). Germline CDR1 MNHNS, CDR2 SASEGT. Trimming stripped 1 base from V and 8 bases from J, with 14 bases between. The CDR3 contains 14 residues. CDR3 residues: CASSEGRQSRGYTF. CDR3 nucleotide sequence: TGTGCCAGCAGTGAAGGGCGACAGTCTAGGGGCTACACCTTC.

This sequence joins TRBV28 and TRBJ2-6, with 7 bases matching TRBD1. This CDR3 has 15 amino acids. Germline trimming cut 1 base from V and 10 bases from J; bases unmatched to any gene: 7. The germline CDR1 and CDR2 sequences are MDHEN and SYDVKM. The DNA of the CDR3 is TGTGCCAGCAGTTTATATGAGACAGGGCTGAACGTCCTGACTTTC. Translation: CASSLYETGLNVLTF.

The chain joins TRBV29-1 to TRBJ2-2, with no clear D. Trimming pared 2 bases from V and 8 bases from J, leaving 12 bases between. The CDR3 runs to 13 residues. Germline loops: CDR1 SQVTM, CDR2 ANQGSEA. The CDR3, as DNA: TGCAGCGTTGAATCACGGCCCGGGGGGGAGCTGTTTTTT. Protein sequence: CSVESRPGGELFF.

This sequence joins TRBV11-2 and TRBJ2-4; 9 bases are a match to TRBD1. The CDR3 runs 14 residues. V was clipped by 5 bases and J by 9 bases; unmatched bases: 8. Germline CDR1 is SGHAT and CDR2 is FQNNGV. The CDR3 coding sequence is TGTGCCAGCAGCGTGCCGGGACAGGGTCCCATTCAGTACTTC. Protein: CASSVPGQGPIQYF.

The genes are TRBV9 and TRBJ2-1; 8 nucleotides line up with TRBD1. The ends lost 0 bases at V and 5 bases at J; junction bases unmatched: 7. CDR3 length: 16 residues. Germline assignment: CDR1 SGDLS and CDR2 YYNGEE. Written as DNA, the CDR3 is TGTGCCAGCAGCGTAGATCCCAGGGGGCTCAACAATGAGCAGTTCTTC. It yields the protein CASSVDPRGLNNEQFF.

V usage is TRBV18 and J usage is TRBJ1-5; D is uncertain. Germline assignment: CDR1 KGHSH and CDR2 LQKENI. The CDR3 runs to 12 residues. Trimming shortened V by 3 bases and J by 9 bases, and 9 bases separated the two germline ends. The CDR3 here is CASSPREGPQHF. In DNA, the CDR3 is TGTGCCAGCTCACCCCGCGAGGGGCCCCAGCATTTT.

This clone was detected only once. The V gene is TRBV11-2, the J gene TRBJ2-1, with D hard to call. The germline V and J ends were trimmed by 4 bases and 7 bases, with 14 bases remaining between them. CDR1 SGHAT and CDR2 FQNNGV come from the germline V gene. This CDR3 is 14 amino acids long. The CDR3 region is CASSSAFGENEQFF. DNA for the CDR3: TGTGCCAGCAGCTCGGCTTTCGGAGAAAATGAGCAGTTCTTC.

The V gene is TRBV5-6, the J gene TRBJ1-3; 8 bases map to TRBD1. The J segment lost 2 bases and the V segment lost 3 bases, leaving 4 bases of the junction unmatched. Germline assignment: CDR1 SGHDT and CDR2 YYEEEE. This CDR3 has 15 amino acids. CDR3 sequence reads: CASSSTGGPGNTIYF. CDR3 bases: TGTGCCAGCAGCTCCACAGGGGGACCTGGAAACACCATATATTTT.

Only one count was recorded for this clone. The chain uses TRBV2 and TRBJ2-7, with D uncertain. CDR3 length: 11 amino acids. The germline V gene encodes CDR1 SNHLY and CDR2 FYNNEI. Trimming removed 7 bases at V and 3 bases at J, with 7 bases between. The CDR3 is CASKASYEQYF. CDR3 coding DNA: TGTGCCAGCAAGGCTAGCTACGAGCAGTACTTC.

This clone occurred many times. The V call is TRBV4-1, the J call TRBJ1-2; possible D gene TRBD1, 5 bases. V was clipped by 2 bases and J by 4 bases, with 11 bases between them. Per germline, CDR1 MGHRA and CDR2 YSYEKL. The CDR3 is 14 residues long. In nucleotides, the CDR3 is TGCGCCAGCAGCCAAATCTTGGGGCCCTATGGCTACACCTTC. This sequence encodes CASSQILGPYGYTF.

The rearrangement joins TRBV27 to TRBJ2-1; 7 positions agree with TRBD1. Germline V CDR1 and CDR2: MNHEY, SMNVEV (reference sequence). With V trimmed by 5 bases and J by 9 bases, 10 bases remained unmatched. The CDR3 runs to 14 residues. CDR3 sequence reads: CASSTDRVFGEQFF. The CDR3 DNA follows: TGTGCCAGCAGTACTGACAGGGTTTTTGGTGAGCAGTTCTTC.

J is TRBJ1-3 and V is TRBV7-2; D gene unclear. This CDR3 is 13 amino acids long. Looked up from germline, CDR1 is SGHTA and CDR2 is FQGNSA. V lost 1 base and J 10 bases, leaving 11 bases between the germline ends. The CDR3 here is CASSLGGYLTIYF. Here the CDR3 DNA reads TGTGCCAGCAGCTTAGGAGGGTACTTGACCATATATTTT.

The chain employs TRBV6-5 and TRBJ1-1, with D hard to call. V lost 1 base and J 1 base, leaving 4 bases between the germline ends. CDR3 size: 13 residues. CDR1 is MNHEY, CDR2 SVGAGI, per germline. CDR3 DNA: TGTGCCAGCAGTTACTTTAGGAACACTGAAGCTTTCTTT. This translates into CASSYFRNTEAFF.

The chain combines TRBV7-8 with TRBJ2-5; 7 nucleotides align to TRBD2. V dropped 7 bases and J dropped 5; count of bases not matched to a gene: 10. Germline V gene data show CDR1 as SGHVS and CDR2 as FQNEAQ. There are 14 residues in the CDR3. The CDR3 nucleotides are TGTGCCAGCACCGATAGCGGGTATCGGGAGACCCAGTACTTC. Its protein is CASTDSGYRETQYF.